These 24 T cell receptor beta chains originate from one sample sequenced in a study of cytomegalovirus exposure and HLA in healthy donors. It was with 60 Vbeta and 13 Jbeta primers that the PCR ran. Sequencing used immunoSEQ multiplex PCR; TCRdb keeps in-frame clones, though not all of them. This table holds 35,000 to 45,000 clones. The sequenced material came from PBMCs. The receptors come from a man in his forties or fifties in good health and CMV-seropositive.

The rearrangement joins TRBV18 to TRBJ1-1, with a tentative D call TRBD1 (6 bases). The CDR3 is made up of 14 amino acids. V shed 2 bases and J shed 1 base, with 8 bases lying between them. Per germline, CDR1 KGHSH and CDR2 LQKENI. The CDR3 here is CASSPLQGNTEAFF. In DNA, the CDR3 is TGTGCCAGCTCACCATTACAGGGGAACACTGAAGCTTTCTTT.

The V call is TRBV5-1, the J call TRBJ2-3, with D perhaps matching TRBD2 (5 bases). The V gene's germline CDR1 is SGHRS and CDR2 YFSETQ. There are 14 residues in the CDR3. The ends were cut back, 8 bases at V and 0 bases at J, with 13 bases in the middle. CDR3 DNA sequence: TGCGCCAGTGGGGAGCAGGTCAGCACAGATACGCAGTATTTT. Protein sequence: CASGEQVSTDTQYF.

J is TRBJ1-1 and V is TRBV29-1, with TRBD1 matching 8 bases. The CDR3 runs 12 residues. Germline loops: CDR1 SQVTM, CDR2 ANQGSEA. The junction had 1 base not matched to a gene; V was cut back by 6 bases and J by 1 base. The CDR3 DNA is TGCAGCGTGGGACAGGAGAACACTGAAGCTTTCTTT. It specifies CSVGQENTEAFF.

The CDR3: CASSGTSGRAVGNEQFF. The DNA for the CDR3 is TGCGCCAGCAGCGGAACTAGCGGGAGGGCGGTCGGCAATGAGCAGTTCTTC. The chain uses TRBV5-1 and TRBJ2-1; 13 positions agree with TRBD2. V was pared by 4 bases and J by 6 bases, with 10 bases of the junction left unmatched. The CDR3 totals 17 residues. CDR1 and CDR2 from the germline V gene are SGHRS and YFSETQ.

The V call is TRBV10-3, the J call TRBJ2-1, with 10 positions matching TRBD2. The germline gives CDR1 ENHRY, CDR2 SYGVKD. This CDR3 is 15 amino acids long. V lost 6 bases to trimming and J lost 4 bases; unmatched junction nucleotides: 6. The chain's CDR3 is CAIRPGLADYNEQFF. DNA for the CDR3: TGTGCCATCAGACCCGGACTAGCGGATTACAATGAGCAGTTCTTC.

For the CDR3, the DNA is TGTGCCACCAGCACCGGGACAGGGGCCTACGAGCAGTACTTC. It translates to CATSTGTGAYEQYF. The V call is TRBV15, the J call TRBJ2-7; 10 bases are shared with TRBD1. This CDR3 has 14 residues. The V gene's germline CDR1 is LNHNV and CDR2 YYDKDF (reference sequence). V lost 4 bases to trimming and J lost 2 bases; unmatched junction nucleotides: 2. Together with reference TRBV15 and TRBJ2-7, the CDR3 gives the full variable domain: DAMVIQNPRYQVTQFGKPVTLSCSQTLNHNVMYWYQQKSSQAPKLLFHYYDKDFNNEADTPDNFQSRRPNTSFCFLDIRSPGLGDTAMYLCATSTGTGAYEQYFGPGTRLTVT.

This chain connects TRBV7-8 to TRBJ2-3, with unresolved D. The CDR3 runs 14 residues. CDR1 SGHVS and CDR2 FQNEAQ come from the germline V gene. Trimming took 1 base from V and 6 from J, leaving 11 bases between them. The CDR3 sequence is CASSLDNSRDTQYF. The CDR3 DNA reads TGTGCCAGCAGCTTAGATAATTCCAGGGATACGCAGTATTTT.

In terms of frequency, this clone is medium-sized. The J gene is TRBJ2-2, the V gene TRBV2; perhaps TRBD2 as D (6 bases). The germline V and J ends were trimmed by 6 bases and 6 bases, with 20 bases remaining between them. The CDR3 totals 16 residues. The germline CDR1 and CDR2 sequences are SNHLY and FYNNEI. This CDR3 is CASSPTGVAVSGELFF. In DNA, the CDR3 is TGTGCCAGCAGCCCTACGGGGGTAGCGGTATCCGGGGAGCTGTTTTTT.

The rearrangement links TRBV11-2 to TRBJ2-7; 7 bases line up with TRBD1. Germline CDR1 is SGHAT and CDR2 is FQNNGV. J lost 0 bases, V lost 0 bases, and 8 bases had no gene match. The CDR3 length is 17 residues. DNA of the CDR3: TGTGCCAGCAGCTTAGATCTATCGACAGGGAGCTCCTACGAGCAGTACTTC. This gives the protein CASSLDLSTGSSYEQYF.

The rearrangement joins TRBV7-3 to TRBJ1-5, with D tentatively TRBD1 (5 bases). Deletions cut 1 base from V and 0 bases from J, with 16 bases between. CDR3 length: 18 amino acids. CDR1 SGHTA and CDR2 FQGTGA come from the germline V gene. CDR3 residues: CASSLKGVGEVSNQPQHF. The CDR3 nucleotides are TGTGCCAGCAGCTTAAAAGGGGTGGGGGAGGTTAGCAATCAGCCCCAGCATTTT.

Here the CDR3 DNA reads TGTGCCTGGAATAGGGGATCCCTCTACGAGCAGTACTTC. The encoded protein is CAWNRGSLYEQYF. V usage is TRBV30 and J usage is TRBJ2-7; tentative D call: TRBD1 (5 bases). V lost 4 bases to trimming and J lost 3 bases, with 13 bases between them. The CDR3 is 13 amino acids. Germline assignment: CDR1 GTSNPN and CDR2 SVGIG (reference sequence).

The rearrangement links TRBV6-5 to TRBJ1-1; no clear D. Germline CDR1 and CDR2: MNHEY and SVGAGI. V gave up 6 bases and J gave up 7 bases, with 15 bases separating them. This CDR3 spans 13 amino acids. The CDR3 spells CASSSPRAGEAFF. The DNA for the CDR3 is TGTGCCAGCAGCTCCCCCCGAGCCGGTGAAGCTTTCTTT.

This chain uses TRBV2 with TRBJ1-2; D perhaps matches TRBD1 (6 bases). Trimming pared 6 bases from V and 2 bases from J, leaving 13 bases between. In germline, CDR1 is SNHLY, CDR2 FYNNEI. The CDR3 is made up of 14 amino acids. The DNA of the CDR3 is TGTGCCAGCAGGGGGGGGCTGACGAACTATGGCTACACCTTC. This sequence encodes CASRGGLTNYGYTF.

CDR3 nucleotide sequence: TGTGCCAGCAGCGGACTAGCGGGAGGGCCCGATGAGCAGTTCTTC. Its protein is CASSGLAGGPDEQFF. V is TRBV6-4 and J is TRBJ2-1; 15 bases line up with TRBD2. This CDR3 comprises 15 residues. After removal of 6 bases from V and 8 bases from J, the junction contained 5 bases not matched to a gene. The V gene's germline CDR1 is MRHNA and CDR2 SNTAGT.

The chain has TRBV4-1 and TRBJ2-1; 15 nucleotides align to TRBD2. Germline loops: CDR1 MGHRA, CDR2 YSYEKL. CDR3 length: 19 amino acids. After removal of 3 bases from V and 1 base from J, the junction contained 7 bases not matched to a gene. In DNA, the CDR3 is TGCGCCAGCAGCCAGCGGGGACTAGCGGGAGGATCGTCCTACAATGAGCAGTTCTTC. Its protein product is CASSQRGLAGGSSYNEQFF.

The V gene is TRBV27, the J gene TRBJ1-5, with a tentative D call TRBD1 (5 bases). V lost 3 bases and J 7 bases, leaving 19 bases between the germline ends. Per germline, CDR1 MNHEY and CDR2 SMNVEV (reference sequence). The CDR3 spans 16 residues. The DNA for the CDR3 is TGTGCCAGCAGTTTCGGGGGGACGAACCCATCGCAGCCCCAGCATTTT. As protein: CASSFGGTNPSQPQHF.

The CDR3 spells CAWSGRTEPRKLFF. CDR3 nucleotide sequence: TGTGCCTGGAGTGGACGGACAGAGCCACGAAAACTGTTTTTT. V usage is TRBV30 and J usage is TRBJ1-4, with D maybe TRBD1 (6 bases). Per the germline V gene, CDR1 is GTSNPN and CDR2 is SVGIG (reference sequence). The V end lost 1 base, the J end lost 10 bases, and 16 bases lay between the germline ends. The CDR3 length is 14 residues.

The chain couples TRBV30 to TRBJ1-6, with 8 positions matching TRBD1. J was trimmed by 5 bases and V by 3 bases; bases with no gene match: 3. CDR1 GTSNPN and CDR2 SVGIG come from the germline V gene (reference sequence). The CDR3 loop spans 14 amino acids. CDR3 loop: CAWRRQGNNSPLHF. DNA of the CDR3: TGTGCCTGGAGAAGACAGGGGAATAATTCACCCCTCCACTTT.

The rearrangement links TRBV18 to TRBJ1-1; 10 nucleotides align to TRBD1. Trimming removed 3 bases from V and 4 bases from J; junction bases left unmatched: 11. The CDR3 covers 17 residues. Germline V lookup: CDR1 KGHSH, CDR2 LQKENI. CDR3 sequence (DNA): TGTGCCAGCTCACCTTCTGGACAGGGGGTATTGGGCACTGAAGCTTTCTTT. It encodes CASSPSGQGVLGTEAFF. The full variable domain, completed using reference TRBV18 and TRBJ1-1, is NAGVMQNPRHLVRRRGQEARLRCSPMKGHSHVYWYRQLPEEGLKFMVYLQKENIIDESGMPKERFSAEFPKEGPSILRIQQVVRGDSAAYFCASSPSGQGVLGTEAFFGQGTRLTVV.

The chain uses TRBV30 and TRBJ2-5; 7 bases agree with TRBD1. The J call may not be correct, given that the DNA end is closer to TRBJ2-7. Germline V gives CDR1 GTSNPN, CDR2 SVGIG (reference sequence). The CDR3 totals 14 residues. CDR3 DNA: TGTGCCTGGAATTTGGGGACAGCCCCCTACGAGCAGTACTTC. It encodes CAWNLGTAPYEQYF.

V is TRBV18 and J is TRBJ2-7; no definite D call. There are 14 residues in the CDR3. With 4 bases removed from V and 5 bases from J, the gap between germline ends came to 15 bases. Germline V gene lookup returns CDR1 KGHSH and CDR2 LQKENI. The CDR3 DNA sequence: TGTGCCAGCTCACTATCGTGGAGCCAAGACGAGCAGTACTTC. It translates to CASSLSWSQDEQYF.

The chain recombines TRBV7-2 with TRBJ1-5; TRBD1 matches 7 bases. The CDR3 contains 14 residues. V shed 6 bases and J 2 bases; nucleotides not matched to a gene: 4. Germline V gene sequence: CDR1 SGHTA, CDR2 FQGNSA. CDR3 in DNA: TGTGCCAGCAGTCAGGGGGTTCGCAATCAGCCCCAGCATTTT. Encoded protein: CASSQGVRNQPQHF.

The gene calls are TRBV19 and TRBJ2-7, with a tentative D call TRBD2 (5 bases). Germline V gene lookup returns CDR1 LNHDA and CDR2 SQIVND (reference sequence). This CDR3 has 14 amino acids. Trimming stripped 5 bases from V and 6 bases from J, with 17 bases between. The CDR3 DNA is TGTGCCAGTAGTCTCCAGGAGCGGCTAAGCGAGCAGTACTTC. Its protein product is CASSLQERLSEQYF.

The rearrangement links TRBV4-3 to TRBJ1-1; D might be TRBD1 (6 bases). V was shortened by 3 bases and J by 1 base, with 12 bases between the two germline ends. Germline V gene lookup returns CDR1 LGHNA and CDR2 YSLEER. The CDR3 extends over 15 amino acids. CDR3 residues: CASSQIKQGNTEAFF. CDR3 sequence (DNA): TGCGCCAGCAGCCAGATAAAACAGGGGAACACTGAAGCTTTCTTT.